The subject of this entry is one TCR beta chain. This sample stems from a study of CD8 T cells in Susac syndrome. A quantity of roughly 0.5 to 1 ug RNA underwent reverse transcription using random hexamers. By means of immunoSEQ multiplex PCR, TCR beta CDR3 spanning 54 Vbeta and 13 Jbeta underwent amplification. TCRdb ran MiXCR on the immunoSEQ multiplex PCR reads and lists one entry per CDR3 protein. Among under 250,000 distinct CDR3 sequences, 93% were seen once, and the ten largest hold around 0.07%. The CDR3 consists of 15 residues. V was cut by 4 bases and J by 1 base, with 14 bases left in between. CDR1 SGHNT and CDR2 YYREEE come from the germline V gene (reference sequence). TCR beta was sequenced from blood CD8+ and CD4+ T cells. The multiple sclerosis control group comprised treatment-naive patients with stable or active relapsing-remitting disease. TEMRA cells were FACS-enriched, while CD8+ and CD4+ T cells were negatively isolated.

The V call is TRBV5-4, the J call TRBJ1-1; D may be TRBD1 (6 bases). Sequenced material: CD4+ T cells from PBMCs. The TCR was taken from a human donor with multiple sclerosis. For the CDR3, the DNA is TGTGCCAGCAGCGCACCGACAGGTAGGAACACTGAAGCTTTCTTT. Its translation is CASSAPTGRNTEAFF.